The next 8 T cell receptor beta chains were all read from a single sample in a study of patients and donors after allogeneic stem cell transplantation. TCRdb re-called the RT-PCR reads with MiXCR, one entry per CDR3 protein. The sample gives hundreds of thousands of distinct CDR3 sequences, 15% to 20% of which show up once; 6.5% to 7.5% is in the top ten. The specimen sequenced was blood, either unsorted or a sorted T cell fraction (not recorded which). The receptor source for this set is a human donor who was either an allogeneic HSCT recipient or a stem cell or donor lymphocyte infusion donor (not recorded which). It is not recorded whose cells these are; they may come from a transplant donor.

In this sample, this clonotype turned up a few times. The chain couples TRBV6-5 to TRBJ1-1, with a weak D call TRBD1 (5 bases). V lost 4 bases to trimming and J lost 9 bases, with 12 bases between them. There are 12 residues in the CDR3. Looked up from germline, CDR1 is MNHEY and CDR2 is SVGAGI. The CDR3 DNA sequence: TGTGCCAGCAGTTCCACAGGTTTACAAGCTTTCTTT. Translated, it gives CASSSTGLQAFF.

This chain links TRBV4-1 with TRBJ2-3, with D possibly matching TRBD2 (5 bases). V lost 0 bases and J lost 0, with 13 bases in between. This CDR3 is 17 amino acids long. Germline loops: CDR1 MGHRA, CDR2 YSYEKL. The CDR3 DNA sequence: TGCGCCAGCAGCCAAGATGCGGTACGGGGAAGCACAGATACGCAGTATTTT. Translated, it gives CASSQDAVRGSTDTQYF.

The CDR3 nucleotides read TGTGCCAGCAGAAATCCGGGATTCCGTACCGGGGAGCTGTTTTTT. Translated: CASRNPGFRTGELFF. The chain couples TRBV2 to TRBJ2-2, with D possibly matching TRBD2 (5 bases). Trimming cost V 6 bases and J 5 bases, with 16 bases left between them. The germline V gene has CDR1 SNHLY and CDR2 FYNNEI. The CDR3 length is 15 residues.

This clonotype was counted only a few times. The chain joins TRBV30 to TRBJ2-7, with a weak D call TRBD1 (6 bases). Trimming left V 0 bases short and J 5 bases short, with 14 bases between. CDR1 GTSNPN and CDR2 SVGIG come from the germline V gene (reference sequence). The CDR3 consists of 14 residues. CDR3 nucleotides: TGTGCCTGGAGTGTAGTGGGGGCGACTAACGAGCAGTACTTC. Translated, it gives CAWSVVGATNEQYF. Full variable domain (missing parts from reference TRBV30 and TRBJ2-7): SQTIHQWPATLVQPVGSPLSLECTVEGTSNPNLYWYRQAAGRGLQLLFYSVGIGQISSEVPQNLSASRPQDRQFILSSKKLLLSDSGFYLCAWSVVGATNEQYFGPGTRLTVT.

The chain joins TRBV2 to TRBJ1-1; no definite D call. Trimming stripped 4 bases from V and 4 bases from J, with 10 bases between. The V gene's germline CDR1 is SNHLY and CDR2 FYNNEI. The CDR3 has 13 residues. In DNA, the CDR3 is TGTGCCAGCAGTGTGGGAGCGGGCACTGAAGCTTTCTTT. It codes for CASSVGAGTEAFF.

This clonotype was observed a handful of times. This chain connects TRBV20-1 to TRBJ2-4; D is perhaps TRBD1 (6 bases). Germline lookup yields CDR1 DFQATT and CDR2 SNEGSKA (reference sequence). The CDR3 is 13 residues long. The V end was cut by 1 base, the J end by 6 bases, with 10 bases between. CDR3 DNA: TGCAGTGCTAGAGGAGAGGACAGAAACATTCAGTACTTC. It encodes CSARGEDRNIQYF.

V and J are TRBV20-1 and TRBJ2-1, with 8 nucleotides matching TRBD1. This CDR3 region has 11 residues. The V gene end was trimmed by 1 base and the J gene end by 14 bases; junction bases not matched to a gene: 4. CDR1 and CDR2 from the germline V gene are DFQATT and SNEGSKA (reference sequence). The CDR3 loop is CSARVKGQEFF. As DNA, the CDR3 is TGCAGTGCTAGAGTGAAGGGACAGGAGTTCTTC.

This clonotype was counted a few times. The V call is TRBV7-9, the J call TRBJ2-2; no firm D call. The CDR3 consists of 12 residues. CDR1 and CDR2 from the germline V gene are SEHNR and FQNEAQ (reference sequence). V gave up 4 bases and J gave up 9 bases, with 9 bases separating them. The CDR3 here is CASSSKIRELFF. CDR3 in DNA: TGTGCCAGCAGCTCCAAGATCAGGGAGCTGTTTTTT. The entire variable domain, with the rest obtained from reference TRBV7-9 and TRBJ2-2, is as follows: DTGVSQNPRHKITKRGQNVTFRCDPISEHNRLYWYRQTLGQGPEFLTYFQNEAQLEKSRLLSDRFSAERPKGSFSTLEIQRTEQGDSAMYLCASSSKIRELFFGEGSRLTVL.